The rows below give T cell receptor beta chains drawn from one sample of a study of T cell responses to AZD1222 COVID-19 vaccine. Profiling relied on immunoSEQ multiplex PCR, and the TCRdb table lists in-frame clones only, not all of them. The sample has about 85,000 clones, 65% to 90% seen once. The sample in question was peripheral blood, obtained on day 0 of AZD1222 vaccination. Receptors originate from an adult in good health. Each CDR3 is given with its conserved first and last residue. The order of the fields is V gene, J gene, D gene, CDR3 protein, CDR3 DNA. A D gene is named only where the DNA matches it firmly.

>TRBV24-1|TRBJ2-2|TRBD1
CATSDRRGTGGTGELFF
TGTGCCACCAGTGATCGCCGTGGGACAGGTGGGACCGGGGAGCTGTTTTTT
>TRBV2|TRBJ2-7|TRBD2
CASSDPAGGHEQYF
TGTGCCAGCAGTGATCCAGCGGGAGGCCACGAGCAGTACTTC
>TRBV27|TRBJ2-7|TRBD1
CASTHRTGGYEQYF
TGTGCCAGCACCCATCGGACAGGGGGCTACGAGCAGTACTTC
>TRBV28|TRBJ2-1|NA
CASSGTAASSYNEQFF
TGTGCCAGCAGCGGGACGGCCGCTAGCTCCTACAATGAGCAGTTCTTC
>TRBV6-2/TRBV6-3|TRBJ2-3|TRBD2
CASSFSGRAVGSDTQYF
TGTGCCAGCAGTTTTAGCGGGAGGGCCGTAGGGTCAGATACGCAGTATTTT
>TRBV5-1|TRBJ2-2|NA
CASSSDHPGRVDTGELFF
TGCGCCAGCAGCTCCGATCACCCGGGTAGGGTCGACACCGGGGAGCTGTTTTTT
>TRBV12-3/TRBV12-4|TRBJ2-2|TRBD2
CASSLREGGELFF
TGTGCCAGCAGTTTGCGGGAGGGCGGGGAGCTGTTTTTT
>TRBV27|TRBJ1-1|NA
CASSVRDVWTEAFF
TGTGCCAGCAGTGTTCGGGACGTATGGACTGAAGCTTTCTTT
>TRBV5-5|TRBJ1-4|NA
CASSLQGGTEKLFF
TGTGCCAGCAGCTTGCAGGGAGGAACAGAAAAACTGTTTTTT
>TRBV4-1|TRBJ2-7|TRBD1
CASSQDDRGLSYEQYF
TGCGCCAGCAGCCAAGATGACAGGGGGTTAAGCTACGAGCAGTACTTC
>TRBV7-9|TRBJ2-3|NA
CASSFEGPTDTQYF
TGTGCCAGCAGCTTCGAGGGACCCACAGATACGCAGTATTTT
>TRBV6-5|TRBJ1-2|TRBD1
CASSLNFRDSYGYTF
TGTGCCAGCAGTTTAAACTTCCGGGACAGCTATGGCTACACCTTC
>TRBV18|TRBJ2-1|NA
CASSPFRELTNEQFF
TGTGCCAGCTCACCATTCAGGGAGTTAACCAATGAGCAGTTCTTC
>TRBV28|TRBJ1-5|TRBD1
CASSPAGTGSRAQHF
TGTGCCAGCAGTCCAGCTGGGACAGGTTCCCGGGCCCAGCATTTT
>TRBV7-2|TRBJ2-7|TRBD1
CASSLDRGAGEQYF
TGTGCCAGCAGCTTAGACAGGGGGGCCGGCGAGCAGTACTTC
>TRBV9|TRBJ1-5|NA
CASSLHPDHRESQPQHF
TGTGCCAGCAGCCTTCATCCTGACCACAGGGAGAGTCAGCCCCAGCATTTT
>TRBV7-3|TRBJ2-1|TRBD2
CASSPRTSGRGGEQFF
TGTGCCAGCAGCCCACGGACTAGCGGGAGAGGAGGTGAGCAGTTCTTC
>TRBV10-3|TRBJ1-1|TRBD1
CAIRPADRGPEAFF
TGTGCCATCAGGCCGGCAGACAGGGGCCCCGAAGCTTTCTTT